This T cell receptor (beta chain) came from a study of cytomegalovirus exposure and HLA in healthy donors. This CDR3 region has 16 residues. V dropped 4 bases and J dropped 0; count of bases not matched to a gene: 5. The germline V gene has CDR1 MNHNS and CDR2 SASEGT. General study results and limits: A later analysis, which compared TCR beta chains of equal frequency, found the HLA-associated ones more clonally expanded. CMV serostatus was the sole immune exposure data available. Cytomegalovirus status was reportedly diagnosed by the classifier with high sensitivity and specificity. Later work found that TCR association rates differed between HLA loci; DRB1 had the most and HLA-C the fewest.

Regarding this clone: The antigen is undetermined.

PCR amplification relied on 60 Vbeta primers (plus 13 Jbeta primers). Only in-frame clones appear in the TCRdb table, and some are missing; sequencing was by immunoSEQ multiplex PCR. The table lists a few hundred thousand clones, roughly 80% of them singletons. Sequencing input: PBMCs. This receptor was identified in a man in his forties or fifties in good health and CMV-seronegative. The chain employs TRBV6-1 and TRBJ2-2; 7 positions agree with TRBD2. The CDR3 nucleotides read TGTGCCAGCAGTGGACCTAGCGGTTCGAACACCGGGGAGCTGTTTTTT. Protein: CASSGPSGSNTGELFF.